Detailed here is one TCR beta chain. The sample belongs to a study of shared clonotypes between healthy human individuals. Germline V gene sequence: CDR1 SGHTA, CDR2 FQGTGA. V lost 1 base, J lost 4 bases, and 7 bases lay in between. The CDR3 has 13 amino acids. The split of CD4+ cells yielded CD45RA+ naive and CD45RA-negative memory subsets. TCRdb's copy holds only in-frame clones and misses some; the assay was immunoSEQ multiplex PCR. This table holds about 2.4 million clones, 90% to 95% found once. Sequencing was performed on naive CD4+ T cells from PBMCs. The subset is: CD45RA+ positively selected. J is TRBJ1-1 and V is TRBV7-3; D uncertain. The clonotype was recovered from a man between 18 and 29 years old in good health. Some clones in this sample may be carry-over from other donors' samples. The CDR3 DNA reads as TGTGCCAGCAGCTTAAGGTTCGGCACTGAAGCTTTCTTT. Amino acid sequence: CASSLRFGTEAFF.